This TCR beta chain was profiled in a study of T cell responses to AZD1222 COVID-19 vaccine. The length of the CDR3 is 11 residues. V was pared by 1 base and J by 14 bases, with 4 bases of the junction left unmatched. The germline V gene encodes CDR1 GTSNPN and CDR2 SVGIG (reference sequence). Measured with immunoSEQ multiplex PCR; TCRdb has only the in-frame clones, and not every one. The sample consists of approximately 200,000 clones, about 94% of them appearing once. Sequencing was performed on peripheral blood, taken 28 days after the second dose of the MenACWY control vaccine. The clonotype was recovered from an adult who received the MenACWY meningococcal vaccine as a control. The V gene is TRBV30, the J gene TRBJ2-1; 8 positions match TRBD2. The CDR3 spells CAWSAGGVEFF. The CDR3 nucleotides are TGTGCCTGGAGTGCGGGGGGGGTTGAGTTCTTC.